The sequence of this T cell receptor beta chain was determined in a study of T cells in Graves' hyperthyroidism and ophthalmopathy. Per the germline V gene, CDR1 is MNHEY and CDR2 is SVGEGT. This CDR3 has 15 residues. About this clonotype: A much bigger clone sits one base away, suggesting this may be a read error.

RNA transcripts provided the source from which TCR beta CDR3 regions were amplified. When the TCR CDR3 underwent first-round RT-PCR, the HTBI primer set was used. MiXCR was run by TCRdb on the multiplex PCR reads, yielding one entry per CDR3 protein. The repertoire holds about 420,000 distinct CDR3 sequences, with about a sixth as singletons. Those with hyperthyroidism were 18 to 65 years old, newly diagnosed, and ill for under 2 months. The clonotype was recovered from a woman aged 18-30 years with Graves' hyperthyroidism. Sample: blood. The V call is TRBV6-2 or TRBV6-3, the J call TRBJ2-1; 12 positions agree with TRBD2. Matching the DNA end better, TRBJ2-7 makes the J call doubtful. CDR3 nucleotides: TGTGCCAGCAGAACGTCACTAGCGGGAGGCAATGAGCAGTACTTC. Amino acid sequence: CASRTSLAGGNEQYF.